These 15 T cell receptor beta chains share one sample of origin, sequenced in a study of T cell responses to AZD1222 COVID-19 vaccine. TCRdb keeps only in-frame clones here, not all; method: immunoSEQ multiplex PCR. The data contain some 80,000 clones, 90% to 95% of them singletons. Material: peripheral blood, obtained on day 0 of AZD1222 vaccination. These receptor sequences come from an adult in good health.

This clone is judged large. The chain carries TRBV7-9 and TRBJ2-5; TRBD2 is a possible D gene (7 bases). V dropped 5 bases and J dropped 2 bases, with 15 bases sitting between them. Germline loops: CDR1 SEHNR, CDR2 FQNEAQ (reference sequence). The CDR3 consists of 15 residues. The CDR3 DNA is TGTGCCAGCAGCGTAGGGGGAGGGTCGCAAGAGACCCAGTACTTC. This translates into CASSVGGGSQETQYF.

The genes are TRBV4-3 and TRBJ1-1; D not certain. Germline CDR1 reads LGHNA; CDR2 reads YSLEER. V lost 0 bases and J lost 1, with 15 bases in between. The CDR3 sequence is 17 residues long. The CDR3 bases are TGCGCCAGCAGCCAAGAAGCCCTCCTAGATGAGAACACTGAAGCTTTCTTT. Translating it yields CASSQEALLDENTEAFF.

V is TRBV6-5 and J is TRBJ1-3; no clear D gene. Germline-derived CDR1 and CDR2 are MNHEY and SVGAGI. This CDR3 is 16 amino acids long. Trimming stripped 4 bases from V and 4 bases from J, with 17 bases between. The chain's CDR3 is CASSSGFLKVGNTIYF. Here the CDR3 DNA reads TGTGCCAGCAGTTCCGGCTTCCTTAAGGTGGGAAACACCATATATTTT.

This chain uses TRBV18 with TRBJ1-1; 9 bases match TRBD1. This CDR3 is built from 14 residues. Germline V CDR1 and CDR2: KGHSH, LQKENI. V shed 2 bases, J shed 5 bases, and the junction held 3 bases outside the gene matches. CDR3 sequence: CASSPLTGGTEAFF. The CDR3 DNA is TGTGCCAGCTCACCATTGACAGGGGGGACTGAAGCTTTCTTT.

The V call is TRBV19, the J call TRBJ2-1; perhaps TRBD1 as D (6 bases). This CDR3 region has 15 residues. Germline V gene data show CDR1 as LNHDA and CDR2 as SQIVND (reference sequence). V was pared by 3 bases and J by 4 bases, with 13 bases between. CDR3 DNA: TGTGCCAGTAGTATCCGCAGGGGATCTTACAATGAGCAGTTCTTC. This codes for CASSIRRGSYNEQFF.

The V call is TRBV27, the J call TRBJ1-1; the D is unclear. Trimming shortened V by 2 bases and J by 0 bases, and 4 bases separated the two germline ends. CDR1 MNHEY and CDR2 SMNVEV come from the germline V gene (reference sequence). This CDR3 spans 13 amino acids. This chain's CDR3 is CASSLAMNTEAFF. The CDR3 nucleotides read TGTGCCAGCAGTTTAGCCATGAACACTGAAGCTTTCTTT.

The chain links TRBV7-2 to TRBJ2-2; 8 bases are a match to TRBD1. The CDR3 length is 16 residues. Germline CDR1 and CDR2: SGHTA and FQGNSA. V was pared by 6 bases and J by 6 bases, with 12 bases of the junction left unmatched. CDR3 amino acids: CASSLRQGIWAGELFF. The CDR3 coding sequence is TGTGCCAGCAGTCTGAGACAGGGGATATGGGCCGGGGAGCTGTTTTTT.

The chain employs TRBV7-3 and TRBJ2-1; 7 bases map to TRBD2. The CDR3 totals 14 residues. The V gene end was trimmed by 3 bases and the J gene end by 8 bases; junction bases not matched to a gene: 7. Looked up from germline, CDR1 is SGHTA and CDR2 is FQGTGA. The CDR3 DNA reads as TGTGCCAGCAGCTTTCGGACTAGTCTGGATGAGCAGTTCTTC. Amino acid sequence: CASSFRTSLDEQFF.

The rearrangement joins TRBV5-1 to TRBJ2-5; D may be TRBD1 (6 bases). Germline CDR1 and CDR2: SGHRS and YFSETQ. CDR3 length: 14 residues. V lost 0 bases to trimming and J lost 5 bases, with 11 bases between them. The CDR3 coding sequence is TGCGCCAGCAGCTTGGGGGGGCTCGGGGAGACCCAGTACTTC. Amino acid sequence: CASSLGGLGETQYF. The full variable domain, its missing parts supplied by reference TRBV5-1 and TRBJ2-5, is KAGVTQTPRYLIKTRGQQVTLSCSPISGHRSVSWYQQTPGQGLQFLFEYFSETQRNKGNFPGRFSGRQFSNSRSEMNVSTLELGDSALYLCASSLGGLGETQYFGPGTRLLVL.

The chain uses TRBV11-3 and TRBJ2-2; 7 bases line up with TRBD2. V shed 5 bases, J shed 0 bases, and the junction held 6 bases outside the gene matches. This CDR3 has 16 amino acids. Germline V lookup: CDR1 SGHNT, CDR2 YENEEA. The CDR3 loop is CASSPWAGANTGELFF. In nucleotides, the CDR3 is TGTGCCAGCAGCCCTTGGGCGGGGGCGAACACCGGGGAGCTGTTTTTT. The full variable domain, in which reference TRBV11-3 and TRBJ2-2 provide the parts outside the CDR3, is EAGVVQSPRYKIIEKKQPVAFWCNPISGHNTLYWYLQNLGQGPELLIRYENEEAVDDSQLPKDRFSAERLKGVDSTLKIQPAELGDSAVYLCASSPWAGANTGELFFGEGSRLTVL.

The chain joins TRBV14 to TRBJ2-7; D remains unclear. This CDR3 is 11 amino acids long. CDR1 is SGHDN, CDR2 FVKESK, per germline. Deletions cut 1 base from V and 9 bases from J, with 7 bases between. CDR3 DNA sequence: TGTGCCAGCAGCCAAGCTCGTCGGCAGTACTTC. It specifies CASSQARRQYF.

The chain couples TRBV29-1 to TRBJ1-1, with D uncertain. The V and J ends lost 4 bases and 6 bases respectively, with 3 bases between them. CDR1 and CDR2 from the germline V gene are SQVTM and ANQGSEA. The CDR3 extends over 9 amino acids. In DNA, the CDR3 is TGCAGCGTTGGGGCTGAAGCTTTCTTT. Protein product: CSVGAEAFF.

The chain uses TRBV20-1 and TRBJ2-4; D ambiguous. CDR1 is DFQATT and CDR2 is SNEGSKA in the germline V gene (reference sequence). This CDR3 spans 11 amino acids. Trimming removed 6 bases from V and 11 bases from J, with 14 bases in between. CDR3 in DNA: TGCAGTGCCACACTCTCCGGACTTCAGTACTTC. Amino acids: CSATLSGLQYF.

The chain is built from TRBV2 and TRBJ2-1; TRBD2 matches at 8 bases. Germline-derived CDR1 and CDR2 are SNHLY and FYNNEI. V shed 6 bases and J 1 base; nucleotides not matched to a gene: 5. The CDR3 runs 15 residues. DNA of the CDR3: TGTGCCAGCAGGGTCGGGGGGGGTTCCTACAATGAGCAGTTCTTC. The encoded protein is CASRVGGGSYNEQFF.

The chain carries TRBV15 and TRBJ1-5; 10 bases match TRBD1. The J segment lost 4 bases and the V segment lost 8 bases, leaving 2 bases of the junction unmatched. Germline CDR1 and CDR2: LNHNV and YYDKDF (reference sequence). This CDR3 is built from 13 residues. The CDR3 loop is CATQGQGNQPQHF. The CDR3 nucleotides are TGTGCCACCCAGGGACAGGGGAATCAGCCCCAGCATTTT.